Sequencing of this T cell receptor beta chain was carried out in a study of technical replicates of blood from several donors. The CDR3 runs to 16 residues. Germline values: CDR1 MDHEN, CDR2 SYDVKM. J was trimmed by 4 bases and V by 6 bases; bases with no gene match: 8. The data were produced by immunoSEQ multiplex PCR, yet TCRdb's version contains in-frame clones alone and is incomplete. The profile shows tens of thousands of clones, almost 97% of them singletons. This clonotype was sampled from a human donor in good health. The V call is TRBV28, the J call TRBJ2-3; 12 bases align to TRBD2. Source material: T cells isolated from PBMCs. CDR3: CASSGLLAGGADTQYF. In DNA form, the CDR3 reads TGTGCCAGCAGCGGCCTTCTAGCGGGAGGGGCAGATACGCAGTATTTT.